This TCR beta chain came from a study of graft-versus-host responses after intestinal transplantation. Across the study: The recipients all started with anti-thymocyte globulin induction and then took tacrolimus and steroids for 3 to 4 years.

Note on this clone: Its antigen is still unknown.

Broader study findings: An association linked early post-transplant HvG declines with peak circulating GvH clone levels.

Sequencing was performed with immunoSEQ multiplex PCR; in TCRdb, only in-frame clones are kept and a portion is missing. Among some 62,000 clones, approximately 90% were seen once, and the ten largest hold 1.7%. CDR1 and CDR2 (germline): MNHEY, SMNVEV (reference sequence). V trimming: 6 bases; J trimming: 7 bases; junction bases outside the gene matches: 9. The length of the CDR3 is 14 residues. The chain couples TRBV27 to TRBJ1-5; 7 nucleotides agree with TRBD1. This clonotype originated in a human donor who was the organ donor for an intestinal transplant. The material sequenced was unstimulated CD8+ T cells sorted from spleen or lymph node cells, taken before transplant. The CDR3 reads CASSLDRDSQPQHF. As DNA, the CDR3 is TGTGCCAGCAGCCTAGACAGGGATTCGCAGCCCCAGCATTTT.